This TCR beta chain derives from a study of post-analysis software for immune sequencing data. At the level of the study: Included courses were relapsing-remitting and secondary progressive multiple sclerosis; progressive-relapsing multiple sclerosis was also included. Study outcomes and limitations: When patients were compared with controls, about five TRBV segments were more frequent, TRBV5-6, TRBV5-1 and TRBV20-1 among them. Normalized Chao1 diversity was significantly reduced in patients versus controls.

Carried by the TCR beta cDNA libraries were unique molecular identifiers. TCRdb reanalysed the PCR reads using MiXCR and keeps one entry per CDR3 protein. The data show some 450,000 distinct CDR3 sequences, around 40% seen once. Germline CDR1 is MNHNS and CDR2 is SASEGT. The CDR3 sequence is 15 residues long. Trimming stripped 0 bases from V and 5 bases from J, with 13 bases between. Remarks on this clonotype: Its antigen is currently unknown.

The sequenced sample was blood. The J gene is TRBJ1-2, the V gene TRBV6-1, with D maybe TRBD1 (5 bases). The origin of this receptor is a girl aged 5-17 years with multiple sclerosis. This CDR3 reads CASSEAWLGDYGYTF. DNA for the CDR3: TGTGCCAGCAGTGAAGCGTGGCTGGGGGATTATGGCTACACCTTC.